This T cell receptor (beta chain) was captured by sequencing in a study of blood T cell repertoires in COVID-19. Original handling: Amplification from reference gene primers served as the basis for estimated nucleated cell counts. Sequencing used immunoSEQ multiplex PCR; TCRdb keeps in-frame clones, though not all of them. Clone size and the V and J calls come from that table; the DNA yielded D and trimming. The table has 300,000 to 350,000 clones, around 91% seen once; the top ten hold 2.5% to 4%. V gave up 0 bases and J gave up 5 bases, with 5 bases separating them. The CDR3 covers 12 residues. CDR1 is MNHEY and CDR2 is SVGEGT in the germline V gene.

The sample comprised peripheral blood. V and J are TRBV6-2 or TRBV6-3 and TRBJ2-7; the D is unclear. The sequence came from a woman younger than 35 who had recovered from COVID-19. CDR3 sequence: CASSYSTNEQYV. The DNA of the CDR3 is TGTGCCAGCAGTTACTCCACAAACGAGCAGTACGTC.